This T cell receptor (beta chain) is from a study of CD8+CD57+ T cells in acquired aplastic anemia. Patients sequenced had flow cytometry evidence of CD8+CD57+ cell expansion. Genomic DNA, serving as template, underwent TCR beta VDJ and CDR3 profiling. TCRdb analysed the reads with MiXCR anew, one entry per CDR3 protein. The table records 150,000 to 200,000 distinct CDR3 sequences, about 50% of them present only once. This clonotype was seen ten or more times. Germline lookup yields CDR1 MNHEY and CDR2 SVGAGI. The CDR3 is 16 residues long. The V and J ends lost 2 bases and 3 bases respectively, with 16 bases between them.

The sequenced sample was sorted CD4+, CD8+, or CD8+CD57+ T cells (not recorded which) from PBMCs. This TCR derives from a human donor with aplastic anemia. The genes are TRBV6-5 and TRBJ1-1, with D possibly TRBD1 on 5 matching bases. CDR3 sequence: CASSYRRGTADTEAFF. CDR3 sequence (DNA): TGTGCCAGCAGTTACAGGCGGGGGACGGCGGACACTGAAGCTTTCTTT.